This T cell receptor (beta chain) is drawn from a study of PD-1 and CTLA-4 blockade in melanoma. Germline assignment: CDR1 SGDLS and CDR2 YYNGEE. Trimming removed 0 bases from V and 0 bases from J, with 10 bases in between. This CDR3 comprises 15 residues. Produced via immunoSEQ multiplex PCR; TCRdb's table is partial and in-frame only. The sample has some 29,000 clones; roughly 91% are singletons. Specimen: CD8+ T cells from peripheral blood, collected before anti-PD-1 treatment. The chain carries TRBV9 and TRBJ2-7, with a weak D call TRBD1 (5 bases). The source of this sequence is a human donor with melanoma. CDR3 nucleotide sequence: TGTGCCAGCAGCGTAGCGGACATTCCCTCCTACGAGCAGTACTTC. Amino acids: CASSVADIPSYEQYF.